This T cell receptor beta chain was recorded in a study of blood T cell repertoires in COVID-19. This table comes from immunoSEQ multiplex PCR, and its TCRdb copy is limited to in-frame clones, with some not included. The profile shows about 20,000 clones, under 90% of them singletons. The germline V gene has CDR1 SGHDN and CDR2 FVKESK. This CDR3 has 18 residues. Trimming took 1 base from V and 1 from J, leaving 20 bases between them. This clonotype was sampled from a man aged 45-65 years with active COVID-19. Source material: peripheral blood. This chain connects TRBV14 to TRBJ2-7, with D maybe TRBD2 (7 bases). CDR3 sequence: CASSQARWGGARSYEQYF. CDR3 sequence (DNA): TGTGCCAGCAGCCAAGCCCGATGGGGGGGCGCGCGGTCCTACGAGCAGTACTTC. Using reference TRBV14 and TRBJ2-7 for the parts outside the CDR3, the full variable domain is EAGVTQFPSHSVIEKGQTVTLRCDPISGHDNLYWYRRVMGKEIKFLLHFVKESKQDESGMPNNRFLAERTGGTYSTLKVQPAELEDSGVYFCASSQARWGGARSYEQYFGPGTRLTVT.